A single sample is the source of the 18 T cell receptor beta chains below, sequenced in a study of blood T cell repertoires in COVID-19 (dated by TCRdb to 2018 to 2020). The library relied on the immunoSEQ multiplex PCR assay. Held by TCRdb, this immuneACCESS table contains in-frame sequences only and omits some clones. Under half of the omission traces to an unresolved V gene where checked; the cause of the rest is unknown. Across this sample there are roughly 400,000 clones, with roughly 87% seen only once. The top ten hold about 0.63% of the sample. Source material: PBMCs or T cells enriched from blood (not recorded which). The receptors stem from a man between 18 and 29 years old who had recovered from COVID-19.

V gene TRBV5-1 combines with J gene TRBJ1-5, with D perhaps matching TRBD1 (5 bases). V was clipped by 0 bases and J by 7 bases, with 14 bases between them. Germline CDR1 reads SGHRS; CDR2 reads YFSETQ. The length of the CDR3 is 15 residues. CDR3 loop: CASSLDGQWVQPQHF. The DNA for the CDR3 is TGCGCCAGCAGCTTGGATGGACAATGGGTCCAGCCCCAGCATTTT.

CDR3 residues: CASSEVRRKLKQETQYF. The CDR3 DNA follows: TGTGCCAGCAGTGAAGTTCGGCGGAAGCTCAAACAAGAGACCCAGTACTTC. The genes are TRBV6-1 and TRBJ2-5; D is uncertain. Deletions cut 1 base from V and 2 bases from J, with 17 bases between. The germline CDR1 and CDR2 sequences are MNHNS and SASEGT. The CDR3 length is 17 residues.

V gene TRBV28 combines with J gene TRBJ2-7; weak D call: TRBD1 (5 bases). This CDR3 contains 13 residues. Trimming pared 8 bases from V and 6 bases from J, leaving 17 bases between. Germline V gene sequence: CDR1 MDHEN, CDR2 SYDVKM. For the CDR3, the DNA is TGTGCCAGCTCCCGCCGCCAGGGTGCCGAGCAGTACTTC. Translated, it gives CASSRRQGAEQYF.

CDR3 DNA sequence: TGTGCCAGCAGTTGGGGGGGGCTTGAAGCTTTCTTT. Protein: CASSWGGLEAFF. The chain combines TRBV28 with TRBJ1-1, with D maybe TRBD1 (6 bases). Germline V gene lookup returns CDR1 MDHEN and CDR2 SYDVKM. The ends were cut back, 4 bases at V and 7 bases at J, with 10 bases in the middle. The CDR3 extends over 12 amino acids.

This sequence joins TRBV5-1 and TRBJ2-7; TRBD1 aligns across 7 bases. Germline-derived CDR1 and CDR2 are SGHRS and YFSETQ. The CDR3 length is 14 residues. J was trimmed by 6 bases and V by 2 bases; bases with no gene match: 8. In DNA, the CDR3 is TGCGCCAGCAGCTTTCAGGGGGTTGAGGTCGAGCAGTACTTC. Residues: CASSFQGVEVEQYF.

The chain has TRBV24-1 and TRBJ2-2; maybe TRBD2 (6 bases). Germline CDR1 is KGHDR and CDR2 is SFDVKD. The CDR3 is 14 residues long. V dropped 4 bases and J dropped 7 bases, with 12 bases sitting between them. In DNA, the CDR3 is TGTGCCACCAGTGAGGGGGGTGTGTTCGGGGAGCTGTTTTTT. As protein: CATSEGGVFGELFF.

The chain recombines TRBV2 with TRBJ1-6; D perhaps matches TRBD1 (6 bases). The CDR3 length is 14 residues. The V gene lost 6 bases and the J gene lost 3 bases, with 9 bases spanning the gap. Germline V gene data show CDR1 as SNHLY and CDR2 as FYNNEI. CDR3 DNA: TGTGCCAGCAGGCGGACAGACTATAATTCACCCCTCCACTTT. It yields the protein CASRRTDYNSPLHF.

With respect to this clone: This CDR3 is also generated by other DNA sequences in the sample. The rearrangement uses TRBV18 and TRBJ1-1; D gene uncertain. CDR1 is KGHSH and CDR2 is LQKENI in the germline V gene. V dropped 3 bases and J dropped 3 bases, with 8 bases sitting between them. The CDR3 totals 13 residues. CDR3 DNA sequence: TGTGCCAGCTCACCCGATCGAGACACTGAAGCTTTCTTT. It codes for CASSPDRDTEAFF. Complete variable domain (other parts from reference TRBV18 and TRBJ1-1): NAGVMQNPRHLVRRRGQEARLRCSPMKGHSHVYWYRQLPEEGLKFMVYLQKENIIDESGMPKERFSAEFPKEGPSILRIQQVVRGDSAAYFCASSPDRDTEAFFGQGTRLTVV.

This chain joins TRBV7-6 and TRBJ1-2; the D gene is possibly TRBD1 (5 bases). The CDR3 runs to 14 residues. Germline CDR1 SGHVS, CDR2 FNYEAQ. The germline V and J ends were trimmed by 4 bases and 2 bases, with 11 bases remaining between them. CDR3 protein: CASSSDPGNYGYTF. The CDR3, as DNA: TGTGCCAGCAGCTCAGATCCAGGGAACTATGGCTACACCTTC.

Points on this clone: This CDR3 is also generated by other DNA sequences in the sample. V is TRBV18 and J is TRBJ1-5; maybe TRBD1 (5 bases). Germline assignment: CDR1 KGHSH and CDR2 LQKENI. Trimming removed 6 bases from V and 5 bases from J, with 11 bases in between. The CDR3 is 13 amino acids. The CDR3 region is CASSQGYDQPQHF. The CDR3 DNA reads as TGTGCCAGCTCCCAGGGTTACGATCAGCCCCAGCATTTT.

The rearrangement joins TRBV6-5 to TRBJ2-5; 7 bases fit TRBD1. From germline, CDR1 is MNHEY and CDR2 SVGAGI. CDR3 length: 13 residues. The V gene end was trimmed by 4 bases and the J gene end by 5 bases; junction bases not matched to a gene: 4. CDR3 region: CASSSQGWETQYF. The CDR3 DNA sequence: TGTGCCAGCAGTTCACAGGGGTGGGAGACCCAGTACTTC.

This clone occurred once. J is TRBJ2-1 and V is TRBV9; possibly TRBD2 for D (6 bases). Trimming shortened V by 3 bases and J by 5 bases, and 18 bases separated the two germline ends. CDR1 is SGDLS and CDR2 is YYNGEE in the germline V gene. CDR3 length equals 16 residues. The CDR3 DNA reads as TGTGCCAGCAGCGCCGACCGCGGGAATTGGAACAATGAGCAGTTCTTC. This sequence encodes CASSADRGNWNNEQFF.

This chain uses TRBV10-2 with TRBJ1-2; D not certain. Germline CDR1 and CDR2: WSHSY and SAAADI. Trimming pared 0 bases from V and 4 bases from J, leaving 9 bases between. The CDR3 is 14 residues long. This CDR3 is CASSESWLSYGYTF. DNA for the CDR3: TGCGCCAGCAGTGAGTCCTGGCTTTCCTATGGCTACACCTTC.

J is TRBJ2-1 and V is TRBV27, with TRBD1 matching 8 bases. Per germline, CDR1 MNHEY and CDR2 SMNVEV (reference sequence). The CDR3 extends over 15 amino acids. V was pared by 2 bases and J by 7 bases, with 7 bases of the junction left unmatched. CDR3 protein: CASSLIGRGHNEQFF. The CDR3 region has the DNA TGTGCCAGCAGTTTAATCGGCAGGGGGCATAATGAGCAGTTCTTC.

V and J are TRBV28 and TRBJ2-5, with 10 bases identical to TRBD2. J gave up 5 bases and V 8 bases, and 5 bases lay outside the gene matches. CDR1 is MDHEN, CDR2 SYDVKM, per germline. The CDR3 totals 13 residues. CDR3 bases: TGTGCCAGCTCCCTAGCGGGGGATGAGACCCAGTACTTC. Its translation: CASSLAGDETQYF.

The rearrangement links TRBV30 to TRBJ2-5; possible D gene TRBD2, 5 bases. V lost 2 bases to trimming and J lost 5 bases, with 12 bases between them. Germline CDR1 and CDR2: GTSNPN and SVGIG (reference sequence). The CDR3 is made up of 13 amino acids. In nucleotides, the CDR3 is TGTGCCTGGAGTAGCGGAGCTAGGGAGACCCAGTACTTC. Protein sequence: CAWSSGARETQYF.

The CDR3 spells CASSRGQGYYGYTF. CDR3 DNA sequence: TGTGCCAGTAGTCGCGGACAGGGGTACTATGGCTACACCTTC. The gene calls are TRBV19 and TRBJ1-2; 9 bases are shared with TRBD1. The CDR3 has 14 residues. V was pared by 5 bases and J by 3 bases, with 4 bases of the junction left unmatched. Germline V lookup: CDR1 LNHDA, CDR2 SQIVND (reference sequence).

This sequence joins TRBV4-1 and TRBJ1-1, with D possibly TRBD1 on 6 matching bases. The V end lost 2 bases, the J end lost 3 bases, and 22 bases lay between the germline ends. The CDR3 has 18 amino acids. The germline V gene has CDR1 MGHRA and CDR2 YSYEKL. The CDR3, as DNA: TGCGCCAGCAGCCAATATCACTCCGAGGACAGCATTGACACTGAAGCTTTCTTT. Translation gives CASSQYHSEDSIDTEAFF.